The entry below gives a single T cell receptor beta chain sequence along with its context. The CDR3 covers 14 residues. Template switching was used to attach UMIs, which incorporated a 6-nucleotide sample barcode. TCRdb re-called the 5' RACE reads and catalogs CDR3 proteins one per entry, DNA excluded. This repertoire comprises about 350,000 distinct CDR3 sequences; its ten largest clones make up over 2%. This entry comes from a study of monozygotic twins with inflammatory bowel disease. The rearrangement links TRBV12-3 or TRBV12-4 to TRBJ2-7; the TCRdb D gene call, TRBD1, has no DNA to confirm it. The source of this sequence is a human donor with ulcerative colitis or Crohn's disease, or a healthy co-twin of an affected twin (not recorded which). The sequenced sample consisted of blood. The CDR3 is CASTAGHGIYEQYF.